The next 25 T cell receptor beta chains were all read from a single sample in a study of CD8+ T cells in alopecia areata. Extracted RNA was reverse transcribed into cDNA, the sequencing template. The protocol was immunoSEQ multiplex PCR, while the TCRdb copy is restricted to in-frame clones and leaves out a portion. The repertoire includes 65,000 to 75,000 clones, over 25% of them detected once, and approximately 15% sits in the top ten. Documented treatment: oral pan-JAK inhibitor, 5-10 mg twice daily. This sample comprised CD8+ T cells sorted from blood, obtained at week 4, from a patient treated with tofacitinib. All receptors come from a human donor with alopecia areata.

In its sample, this clone was seen many times. As DNA, the CDR3 is TGTGCCAGCAGTTTATGGTTAGAGTCCAAAAACATTCAGTACTTC. It specifies CASSLWLESKNIQYF. This rearrangement joins TRBV28 to TRBJ2-4; D not resolved. Trimming took 0 bases from V and 2 from J, leaving 8 bases between them. This CDR3 is built from 15 residues. Germline CDR1 MDHEN, CDR2 SYDVKM.

Points on this clone: Other DNA sequences in the sample encode the same CDR3. The CDR3 sequence: CSVRLAGAYEQYF. As DNA, the CDR3 is TGCAGCGTTAGGCTAGCGGGGGCCTACGAGCAGTACTTC. The rearrangement uses TRBV29-1 and TRBJ2-7; TRBD2 agrees at 10 bases. The germline V gene encodes CDR1 SQVTM and CDR2 ANQGSEA. V lost 5 bases, J lost 2 bases, and 3 bases stayed unmatched. The CDR3 spans 13 residues.

This clone was seen a few times. V gene TRBV30 combines with J gene TRBJ2-1; TRBD2 might be the D (5 bases). The CDR3 length is 12 residues. Germline values: CDR1 GTSNPN, CDR2 SVGIG (reference sequence). The V end lost 3 bases, the J end lost 8 bases, and 11 bases lay between the germline ends. The CDR3 region has the DNA TGTGCCTGGAGCGGGATGCTCGATGAGCAGTTCTTC. Translating gives CAWSGMLDEQFF.

Comments on this clone: One junction end does not reproduce the germline sequence, and a read error may be involved. The chain links TRBV2 to TRBJ2-5; 12 bases align to TRBD2. Germline CDR1 is SNHLY and CDR2 is FYNNEI. CDR3 length: 16 amino acids. CDR3 sequence reads: CASSEGLAGFGETQYF. The CDR3, as DNA: TGTGCCAGCAGCGAAGGACTAGCGGGATTTGGAGAGACCCAGTACTTC.

The gene calls are TRBV4-1 and TRBJ1-5, with D perhaps TRBD1 (5 bases). The CDR3 runs to 15 residues. V gave up 2 bases and J gave up 0 bases, with 8 bases separating them. Germline V gene sequence: CDR1 MGHRA, CDR2 YSYEKL. CDR3 in DNA: TGCGCCAGCAGCCAAAGGGGCAATAGCAATCAGCCCCAGCATTTT. It translates to CASSQRGNSNQPQHF.

A few counts support this clone. J is TRBJ2-1 and V is TRBV4-2, with 7 bases identical to TRBD2. This CDR3 has 16 residues. V was clipped by 1 base and J by 5 bases; unmatched bases: 8. Germline V gives CDR1 LGHNA, CDR2 YNFKEQ. The CDR3 sequence is CASSQGIRLADNEQFF. The CDR3 nucleotides are TGTGCCAGCAGCCAAGGCATCAGGCTAGCGGACAATGAGCAGTTCTTC.

This chain links TRBV29-1 with TRBJ2-3; 7 bases are a match to TRBD2. CDR1 is SQVTM and CDR2 is ANQGSEA in the germline V gene. J lost 2 bases, V lost 6 bases, and 20 bases had no gene match. The CDR3 is made up of 18 amino acids. The CDR3 spells CSVTGGGAGVSFTDTQYF. For the CDR3, the DNA is TGCAGCGTGACCGGTGGTGGTGCGGGAGTTTCCTTCACAGATACGCAGTATTTT.

The J gene is TRBJ2-7, the V gene TRBV9, with TRBD2 matching over 8 bases. This CDR3 is 14 amino acids long. Germline V CDR1 and CDR2: SGDLS, YYNGEE. After removal of 4 bases from V and 2 bases from J, the junction contained 5 bases not matched to a gene. The CDR3 coding sequence is TGTGCCAGCAGCCCCGGGACTAGTCCCTACGAGCAGTACTTC. Residues: CASSPGTSPYEQYF.

V gene TRBV29-1 combines with J gene TRBJ2-7, with 8 bases aligning to TRBD2. Looked up from germline, CDR1 is SQVTM and CDR2 is ANQGSEA. This CDR3 comprises 13 residues. The V segment lost 6 bases and the J segment 3 bases; nucleotides outside the gene matches: 7. In nucleotides, the CDR3 is TGCAGCGTGCAGGTGGGACTAGTCTACGAGCAGTACTTC. Its translation: CSVQVGLVYEQYF.

This chain links TRBV9 with TRBJ2-7, with D uncertain. V lost 0 bases to trimming and J lost 3 bases, with 10 bases between them. The CDR3 loop spans 14 amino acids. Per the germline V gene, CDR1 is SGDLS and CDR2 is YYNGEE. CDR3 region: CASSVGSQFYEQYF. CDR3 nucleotides: TGTGCCAGCAGCGTAGGGTCACAGTTCTACGAGCAGTACTTC. The complete variable domain, with remaining parts taken from reference TRBV9 and TRBJ2-7, reads DSGVTQTPKHLITATGQRVTLRCSPRSGDLSVYWYQQSLDQGLQFLIQYYNGEERAKGNILERFSAQQFPDLHSELNLSSLELGDSALYFCASSVGSQFYEQYFGPGTRLTVT.

This clone appeared a few times. V and J are TRBV4-1 and TRBJ1-2; a weak D match, TRBD1 (5 bases). Between the trimmed V and J ends, which lost 1 base and 2 bases, there was a span of 14 bases. The CDR3 runs 16 residues. Germline V gene sequence: CDR1 MGHRA, CDR2 YSYEKL. The DNA of the CDR3 is TGCGCCAGCAGCCAAGTCCAAGGCCGGGGGAACTATGGCTACACCTTC. Amino acid sequence: CASSQVQGRGNYGYTF.

V is TRBV15 and J is TRBJ2-4, with D perhaps matching TRBD1 (7 bases). Trimming took off 6 bases at V and 7 bases at J, with 22 bases between the two ends. The length of the CDR3 is 16 residues. Germline V CDR1 and CDR2: LNHNV, YYDKDF (reference sequence). The DNA for the CDR3 is TGTGCCACCAGTTCTTCAAACAGGGGTGGAGGGAACATTCAGTACTTC. This sequence encodes CATSSSNRGGGNIQYF.

The chain recombines TRBV6-6 with TRBJ2-1, with TRBD1 matching over 7 bases. CDR3 length equals 12 residues. V was clipped by 5 bases and J by 5 bases; unmatched bases: 0. Germline CDR1 reads MNHNY; CDR2 reads SVGAGI (reference sequence). For the CDR3, the DNA is TGTGCCAGCAGTACAGGGGACAATGAGCAGTTCTTC. It translates to CASSTGDNEQFF.

The V and J genes are TRBV5-4 and TRBJ2-7; 9 bases match TRBD1. CDR3 size: 14 residues. V shed 0 bases and J 2 bases; nucleotides not matched to a gene: 0. Germline V lookup: CDR1 SGHNT, CDR2 YYREEE (reference sequence). The CDR3 DNA reads TGTGCCAGCAGCTTGGGACAGGGGGCCTACGAGCAGTACTTC. Protein: CASSLGQGAYEQYF. The full variable domain, its missing parts supplied by reference TRBV5-4 and TRBJ2-7, is ETGVTQSPTHLIKTRGQQVTLRCSSQSGHNTVSWYQQALGQGPQFIFQYYREEENGRGNFPPRFSGLQFPNYSSELNVNALELDDSALYLCASSLGQGAYEQYFGPGTRLTVT.

This clone was observed a single time. The chain uses TRBV5-6 and TRBJ1-1, with D maybe TRBD1 (6 bases). Germline CDR1 reads SGHDT; CDR2 reads YYEEEE. This CDR3 spans 14 amino acids. V dropped 2 bases and J dropped 5 bases, with 13 bases sitting between them. The CDR3 DNA follows: TGTGCCAGCAGCTTATGGGGGGCAAGTACTGAAGCTTTCTTT. It translates to CASSLWGASTEAFF.

The chain joins TRBV29-1 to TRBJ2-1; TRBD1 matches at 7 bases. CDR1 and CDR2 from the germline V gene are SQVTM and ANQGSEA. This CDR3 has 15 amino acids. Trimming took 4 bases from V and 1 from J; bases not matched to a gene: 7. This CDR3 is CSVAAGGRSYNEQFF. The DNA of the CDR3 is TGCAGCGTTGCGGCAGGGGGAAGGTCCTACAATGAGCAGTTCTTC.

The sample holds a few counts of this clone. This chain joins TRBV12-5 and TRBJ2-7, with D possibly matching TRBD1 (5 bases). This CDR3 spans 12 amino acids. The V gene's germline CDR1 is LGHNT and CDR2 FRNRAP. Trimming stripped 6 bases from V and 3 bases from J, with 9 bases between. The CDR3 bases are TGTGCTAGTGGCCTAGACAGCTACGAGCAGTACTTC. Translated: CASGLDSYEQYF.

This clone has just one count. The rearrangement uses TRBV7-8 and TRBJ2-2, with a possible D match to TRBD2 (5 bases). This CDR3 has 15 amino acids. Trimming pared 2 bases from V and 8 bases from J, leaving 15 bases between. CDR1 is SGHVS and CDR2 is FQNEAQ in the germline V gene. Here the CDR3 reads CASSLMVSPGGELFF. The CDR3 DNA reads as TGTGCCAGCAGCTTAATGGTCTCCCCGGGGGGGGAGCTGTTTTTT.

There are a few counts of this clone. The genes are TRBV15 and TRBJ1-4; TRBD1 is a possible D gene (6 bases). Trimming took off 9 bases at V and 7 bases at J, with 15 bases between the two ends. Germline V gene data show CDR1 as LNHNV and CDR2 as YYDKDF (reference sequence). The CDR3 runs to 13 residues. CDR3 coding DNA: TGTGCCACAGCGGGGGGGCTGGGTGAAAAACTGTTTTTT. This translates into CATAGGLGEKLFF.

This clone was found a few times. This chain uses TRBV29-1 with TRBJ1-2; unclear D gene. This CDR3 is built from 13 residues. V was shortened by 8 bases and J by 4 bases, with 17 bases between the two germline ends. Germline loops: CDR1 SQVTM, CDR2 ANQGSEA. The CDR3, as DNA: TGCAGCATGAAAAGCGGTTGGAGCTATGGCTACACCTTC. This gives the protein CSMKSGWSYGYTF. Drawing the rest from reference TRBV29-1 and TRBJ1-2, the complete variable domain is SAVISQKPSRDICQRGTSLTIQCQVDSQVTMMFWYRQQPGQSLTLIATANQGSEATYESGFVIDKFPISRPNLTFSTLTVSNMSPEDSSIYLCSMKSGWSYGYTFGSGTRLTVV.

V and J are TRBV30 and TRBJ2-2; no clear D gene. Trimming removed 2 bases at V and 9 bases at J, with 10 bases between. The CDR3 has 12 amino acids. The germline CDR1 and CDR2 sequences are GTSNPN and SVGIG (reference sequence). CDR3 loop: CAWSSIGRELFF. CDR3 DNA sequence: TGTGCCTGGAGTAGCATCGGGCGGGAGCTGTTTTTT.

This CDR3 reads CASSSEREGRNNEQFF. DNA for the CDR3: TGTGCCAGCAGCTCCGAGCGGGAGGGCCGGAACAATGAGCAGTTCTTC. The chain recombines TRBV13 with TRBJ2-1; 10 bases are shared with TRBD2. V dropped 4 bases and J dropped 5; count of bases not matched to a gene: 8. CDR3 length equals 16 residues. Germline V gene sequence: CDR1 PRHDT, CDR2 FYEKMQ (reference sequence).

Relative to its sample, this clone is medium-sized. The chain's CDR3 is CASNTLAEVGELFF. The CDR3 DNA sequence: TGTGCCAGTAATACTCTAGCGGAGGTCGGGGAGCTGTTTTTT. The rearrangement joins TRBV19 to TRBJ2-2; 7 nucleotides match TRBD2. With 7 bases clipped from V and 7 bases from J, the junction kept 9 bases outside the gene matches. The CDR3 loop spans 14 amino acids. Germline V gene data show CDR1 as LNHDA and CDR2 as SQIVND (reference sequence).

The gene calls are TRBV7-2 and TRBJ2-1, with D perhaps matching TRBD2 (5 bases). Germline-derived CDR1 and CDR2 are SGHTA and FQGNSA. This CDR3 contains 15 residues. The V gene lost 5 bases and the J gene lost 0 bases, with 11 bases spanning the gap. CDR3 in DNA: TGTGCCAGCAGCAAATCTAGCCCCTCCTACAATGAGCAGTTCTTC. This codes for CASSKSSPSYNEQFF. Based on the CDR3 plus reference TRBV7-2 and TRBJ2-1, the full variable domain is GAGVSQSPSNKVTEKGKDVELRCDPISGHTALYWYRQSLGQGLEFLIYFQGNSAPDKSGLPSDRFSAERTGGSVSTLTIQRTQQEDSAVYLCASSKSSPSYNEQFFGPGTRLTVL.

This clone was seen a handful of times. V and J are TRBV5-6 and TRBJ1-1; possible D gene TRBD1, 6 bases. The CDR3 has 13 amino acids. Germline CDR1 SGHDT, CDR2 YYEEEE. The germline V and J ends were trimmed by 2 bases and 5 bases, with 10 bases remaining between them. CDR3 protein: CASSLGTYTEAFF. In DNA, the CDR3 is TGTGCCAGCAGCTTAGGGACATATACTGAAGCTTTCTTT.